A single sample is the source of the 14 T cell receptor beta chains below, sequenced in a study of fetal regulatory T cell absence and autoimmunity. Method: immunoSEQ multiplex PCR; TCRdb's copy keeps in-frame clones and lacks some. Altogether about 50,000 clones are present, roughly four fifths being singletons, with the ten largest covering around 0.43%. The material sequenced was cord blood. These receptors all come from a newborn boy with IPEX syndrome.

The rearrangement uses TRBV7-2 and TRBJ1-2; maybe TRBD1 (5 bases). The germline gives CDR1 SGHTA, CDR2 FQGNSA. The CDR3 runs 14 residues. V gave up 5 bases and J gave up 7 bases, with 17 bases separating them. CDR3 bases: TGTGCCAGCAGCCCCGGGGGAGGGGCGGGTGGCTACACCTTC. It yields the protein CASSPGGGAGGYTF.

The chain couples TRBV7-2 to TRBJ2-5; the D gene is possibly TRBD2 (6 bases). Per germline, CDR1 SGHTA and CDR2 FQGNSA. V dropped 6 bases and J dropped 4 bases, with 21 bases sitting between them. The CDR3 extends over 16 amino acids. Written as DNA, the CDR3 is TGTGCCAGCAGATCCCAGGAGGGTTGGGAGAGAGAGACCCAGTACTTC. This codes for CASRSQEGWERETQYF.

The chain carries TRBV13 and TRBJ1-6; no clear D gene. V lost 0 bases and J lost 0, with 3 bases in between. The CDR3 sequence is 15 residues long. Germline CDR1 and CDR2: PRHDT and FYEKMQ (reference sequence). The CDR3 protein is CASSLGSSYNSPLHF. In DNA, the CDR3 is TGTGCCAGCAGCTTAGGGAGCTCCTATAATTCACCCCTCCACTTT.

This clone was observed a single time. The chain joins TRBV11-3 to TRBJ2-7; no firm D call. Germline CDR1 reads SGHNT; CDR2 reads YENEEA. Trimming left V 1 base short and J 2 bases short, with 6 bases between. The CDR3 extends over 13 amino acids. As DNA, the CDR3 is TGTGCCAGCAGCTTAGGGCCCACCTACGAGCAGTACTTC. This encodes CASSLGPTYEQYF. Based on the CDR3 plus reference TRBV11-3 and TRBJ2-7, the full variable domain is EAGVVQSPRYKIIEKKQPVAFWCNPISGHNTLYWYLQNLGQGPELLIRYENEEAVDDSQLPKDRFSAERLKGVDSTLKIQPAELGDSAVYLCASSLGPTYEQYFGPGTRLTVT.

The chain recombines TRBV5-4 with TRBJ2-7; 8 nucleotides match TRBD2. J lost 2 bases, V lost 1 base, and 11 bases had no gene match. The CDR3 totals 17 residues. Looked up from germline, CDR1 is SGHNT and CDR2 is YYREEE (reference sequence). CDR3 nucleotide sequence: TGTGCCAGCAGCTTGCTGGGCGGTAGCGGGGAGCCCTACGAGCAGTACTTC. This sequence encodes CASSLLGGSGEPYEQYF.

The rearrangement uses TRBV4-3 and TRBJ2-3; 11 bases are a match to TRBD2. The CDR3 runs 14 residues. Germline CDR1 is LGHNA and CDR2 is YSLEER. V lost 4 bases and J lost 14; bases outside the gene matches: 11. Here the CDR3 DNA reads TGCGCCAGCAGCCCTGGACTAGCGGGCGGCCGGCTGTATTTT. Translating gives CASSPGLAGGRLYF.

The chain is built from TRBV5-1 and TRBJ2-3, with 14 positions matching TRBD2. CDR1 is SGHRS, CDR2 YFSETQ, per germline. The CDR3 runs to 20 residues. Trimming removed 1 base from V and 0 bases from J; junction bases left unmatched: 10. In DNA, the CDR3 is TGCGCCAGCAGCTTGCCGACCGGGACTAGCGGGGGCCATAGCACAGATACGCAGTATTTT. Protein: CASSLPTGTSGGHSTDTQYF. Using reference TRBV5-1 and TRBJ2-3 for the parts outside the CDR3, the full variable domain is KAGVTQTPRYLIKTRGQQVTLSCSPISGHRSVSWYQQTPGQGLQFLFEYFSETQRNKGNFPGRFSGRQFSNSRSEMNVSTLELGDSALYLCASSLPTGTSGGHSTDTQYFGPGTRLTVL.

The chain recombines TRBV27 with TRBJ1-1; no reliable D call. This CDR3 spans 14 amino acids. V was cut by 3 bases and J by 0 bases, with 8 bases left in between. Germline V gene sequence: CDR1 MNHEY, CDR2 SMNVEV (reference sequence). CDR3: CASSFKALNTEAFF. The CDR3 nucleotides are TGTGCCAGCAGTTTCAAAGCCCTGAACACTGAAGCTTTCTTT.

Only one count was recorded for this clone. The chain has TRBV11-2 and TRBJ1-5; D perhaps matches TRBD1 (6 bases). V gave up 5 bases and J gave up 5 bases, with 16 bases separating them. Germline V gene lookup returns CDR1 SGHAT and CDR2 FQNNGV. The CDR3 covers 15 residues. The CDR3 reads CASSQGGGKHQPQHF. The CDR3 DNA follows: TGTGCCAGCAGCCAAGGGGGGGGTAAACATCAGCCCCAGCATTTT.

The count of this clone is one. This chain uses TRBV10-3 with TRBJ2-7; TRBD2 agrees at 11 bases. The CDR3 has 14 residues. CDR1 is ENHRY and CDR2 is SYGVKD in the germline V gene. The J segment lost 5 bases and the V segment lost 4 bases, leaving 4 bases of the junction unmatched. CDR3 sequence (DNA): TGTGCCATCAGTGGTTCGGGACTAGCGGACGAGCAGTACTTC. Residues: CAISGSGLADEQYF.

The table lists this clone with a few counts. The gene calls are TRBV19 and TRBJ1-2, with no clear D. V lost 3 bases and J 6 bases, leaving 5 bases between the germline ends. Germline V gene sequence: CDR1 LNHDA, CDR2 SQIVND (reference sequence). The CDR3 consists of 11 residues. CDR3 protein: CASSMADGYTF. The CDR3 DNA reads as TGTGCCAGTAGTATGGCGGATGGCTACACCTTC.

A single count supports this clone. CDR3 sequence reads: CASRLAGATDTQYF. The CDR3 DNA is TGTGCCAGTAGACTAGCGGGAGCCACAGATACGCAGTATTTT. The chain combines TRBV19 with TRBJ2-3; 11 nucleotides line up with TRBD2. The CDR3 has 14 residues. Trimming at V came to 6 bases and at J to 2 bases, leaving 1 base not matched to a gene. CDR1 and CDR2 from the germline V gene are LNHDA and SQIVND (reference sequence).

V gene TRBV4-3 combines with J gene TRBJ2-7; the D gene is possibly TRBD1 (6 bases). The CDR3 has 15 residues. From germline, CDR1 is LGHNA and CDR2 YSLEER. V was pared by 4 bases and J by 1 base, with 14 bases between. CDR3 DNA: TGCGCCAGCAGCCTCGCTAGGGGGTGGTCCTACGAGCAGTACTTC. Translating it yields CASSLARGWSYEQYF.

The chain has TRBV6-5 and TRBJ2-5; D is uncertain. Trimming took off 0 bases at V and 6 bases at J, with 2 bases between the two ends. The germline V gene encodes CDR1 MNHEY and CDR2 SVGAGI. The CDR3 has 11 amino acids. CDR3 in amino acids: CASSYSKTQYF. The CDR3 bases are TGTGCCAGCAGTTACTCGAAGACCCAGTACTTC.